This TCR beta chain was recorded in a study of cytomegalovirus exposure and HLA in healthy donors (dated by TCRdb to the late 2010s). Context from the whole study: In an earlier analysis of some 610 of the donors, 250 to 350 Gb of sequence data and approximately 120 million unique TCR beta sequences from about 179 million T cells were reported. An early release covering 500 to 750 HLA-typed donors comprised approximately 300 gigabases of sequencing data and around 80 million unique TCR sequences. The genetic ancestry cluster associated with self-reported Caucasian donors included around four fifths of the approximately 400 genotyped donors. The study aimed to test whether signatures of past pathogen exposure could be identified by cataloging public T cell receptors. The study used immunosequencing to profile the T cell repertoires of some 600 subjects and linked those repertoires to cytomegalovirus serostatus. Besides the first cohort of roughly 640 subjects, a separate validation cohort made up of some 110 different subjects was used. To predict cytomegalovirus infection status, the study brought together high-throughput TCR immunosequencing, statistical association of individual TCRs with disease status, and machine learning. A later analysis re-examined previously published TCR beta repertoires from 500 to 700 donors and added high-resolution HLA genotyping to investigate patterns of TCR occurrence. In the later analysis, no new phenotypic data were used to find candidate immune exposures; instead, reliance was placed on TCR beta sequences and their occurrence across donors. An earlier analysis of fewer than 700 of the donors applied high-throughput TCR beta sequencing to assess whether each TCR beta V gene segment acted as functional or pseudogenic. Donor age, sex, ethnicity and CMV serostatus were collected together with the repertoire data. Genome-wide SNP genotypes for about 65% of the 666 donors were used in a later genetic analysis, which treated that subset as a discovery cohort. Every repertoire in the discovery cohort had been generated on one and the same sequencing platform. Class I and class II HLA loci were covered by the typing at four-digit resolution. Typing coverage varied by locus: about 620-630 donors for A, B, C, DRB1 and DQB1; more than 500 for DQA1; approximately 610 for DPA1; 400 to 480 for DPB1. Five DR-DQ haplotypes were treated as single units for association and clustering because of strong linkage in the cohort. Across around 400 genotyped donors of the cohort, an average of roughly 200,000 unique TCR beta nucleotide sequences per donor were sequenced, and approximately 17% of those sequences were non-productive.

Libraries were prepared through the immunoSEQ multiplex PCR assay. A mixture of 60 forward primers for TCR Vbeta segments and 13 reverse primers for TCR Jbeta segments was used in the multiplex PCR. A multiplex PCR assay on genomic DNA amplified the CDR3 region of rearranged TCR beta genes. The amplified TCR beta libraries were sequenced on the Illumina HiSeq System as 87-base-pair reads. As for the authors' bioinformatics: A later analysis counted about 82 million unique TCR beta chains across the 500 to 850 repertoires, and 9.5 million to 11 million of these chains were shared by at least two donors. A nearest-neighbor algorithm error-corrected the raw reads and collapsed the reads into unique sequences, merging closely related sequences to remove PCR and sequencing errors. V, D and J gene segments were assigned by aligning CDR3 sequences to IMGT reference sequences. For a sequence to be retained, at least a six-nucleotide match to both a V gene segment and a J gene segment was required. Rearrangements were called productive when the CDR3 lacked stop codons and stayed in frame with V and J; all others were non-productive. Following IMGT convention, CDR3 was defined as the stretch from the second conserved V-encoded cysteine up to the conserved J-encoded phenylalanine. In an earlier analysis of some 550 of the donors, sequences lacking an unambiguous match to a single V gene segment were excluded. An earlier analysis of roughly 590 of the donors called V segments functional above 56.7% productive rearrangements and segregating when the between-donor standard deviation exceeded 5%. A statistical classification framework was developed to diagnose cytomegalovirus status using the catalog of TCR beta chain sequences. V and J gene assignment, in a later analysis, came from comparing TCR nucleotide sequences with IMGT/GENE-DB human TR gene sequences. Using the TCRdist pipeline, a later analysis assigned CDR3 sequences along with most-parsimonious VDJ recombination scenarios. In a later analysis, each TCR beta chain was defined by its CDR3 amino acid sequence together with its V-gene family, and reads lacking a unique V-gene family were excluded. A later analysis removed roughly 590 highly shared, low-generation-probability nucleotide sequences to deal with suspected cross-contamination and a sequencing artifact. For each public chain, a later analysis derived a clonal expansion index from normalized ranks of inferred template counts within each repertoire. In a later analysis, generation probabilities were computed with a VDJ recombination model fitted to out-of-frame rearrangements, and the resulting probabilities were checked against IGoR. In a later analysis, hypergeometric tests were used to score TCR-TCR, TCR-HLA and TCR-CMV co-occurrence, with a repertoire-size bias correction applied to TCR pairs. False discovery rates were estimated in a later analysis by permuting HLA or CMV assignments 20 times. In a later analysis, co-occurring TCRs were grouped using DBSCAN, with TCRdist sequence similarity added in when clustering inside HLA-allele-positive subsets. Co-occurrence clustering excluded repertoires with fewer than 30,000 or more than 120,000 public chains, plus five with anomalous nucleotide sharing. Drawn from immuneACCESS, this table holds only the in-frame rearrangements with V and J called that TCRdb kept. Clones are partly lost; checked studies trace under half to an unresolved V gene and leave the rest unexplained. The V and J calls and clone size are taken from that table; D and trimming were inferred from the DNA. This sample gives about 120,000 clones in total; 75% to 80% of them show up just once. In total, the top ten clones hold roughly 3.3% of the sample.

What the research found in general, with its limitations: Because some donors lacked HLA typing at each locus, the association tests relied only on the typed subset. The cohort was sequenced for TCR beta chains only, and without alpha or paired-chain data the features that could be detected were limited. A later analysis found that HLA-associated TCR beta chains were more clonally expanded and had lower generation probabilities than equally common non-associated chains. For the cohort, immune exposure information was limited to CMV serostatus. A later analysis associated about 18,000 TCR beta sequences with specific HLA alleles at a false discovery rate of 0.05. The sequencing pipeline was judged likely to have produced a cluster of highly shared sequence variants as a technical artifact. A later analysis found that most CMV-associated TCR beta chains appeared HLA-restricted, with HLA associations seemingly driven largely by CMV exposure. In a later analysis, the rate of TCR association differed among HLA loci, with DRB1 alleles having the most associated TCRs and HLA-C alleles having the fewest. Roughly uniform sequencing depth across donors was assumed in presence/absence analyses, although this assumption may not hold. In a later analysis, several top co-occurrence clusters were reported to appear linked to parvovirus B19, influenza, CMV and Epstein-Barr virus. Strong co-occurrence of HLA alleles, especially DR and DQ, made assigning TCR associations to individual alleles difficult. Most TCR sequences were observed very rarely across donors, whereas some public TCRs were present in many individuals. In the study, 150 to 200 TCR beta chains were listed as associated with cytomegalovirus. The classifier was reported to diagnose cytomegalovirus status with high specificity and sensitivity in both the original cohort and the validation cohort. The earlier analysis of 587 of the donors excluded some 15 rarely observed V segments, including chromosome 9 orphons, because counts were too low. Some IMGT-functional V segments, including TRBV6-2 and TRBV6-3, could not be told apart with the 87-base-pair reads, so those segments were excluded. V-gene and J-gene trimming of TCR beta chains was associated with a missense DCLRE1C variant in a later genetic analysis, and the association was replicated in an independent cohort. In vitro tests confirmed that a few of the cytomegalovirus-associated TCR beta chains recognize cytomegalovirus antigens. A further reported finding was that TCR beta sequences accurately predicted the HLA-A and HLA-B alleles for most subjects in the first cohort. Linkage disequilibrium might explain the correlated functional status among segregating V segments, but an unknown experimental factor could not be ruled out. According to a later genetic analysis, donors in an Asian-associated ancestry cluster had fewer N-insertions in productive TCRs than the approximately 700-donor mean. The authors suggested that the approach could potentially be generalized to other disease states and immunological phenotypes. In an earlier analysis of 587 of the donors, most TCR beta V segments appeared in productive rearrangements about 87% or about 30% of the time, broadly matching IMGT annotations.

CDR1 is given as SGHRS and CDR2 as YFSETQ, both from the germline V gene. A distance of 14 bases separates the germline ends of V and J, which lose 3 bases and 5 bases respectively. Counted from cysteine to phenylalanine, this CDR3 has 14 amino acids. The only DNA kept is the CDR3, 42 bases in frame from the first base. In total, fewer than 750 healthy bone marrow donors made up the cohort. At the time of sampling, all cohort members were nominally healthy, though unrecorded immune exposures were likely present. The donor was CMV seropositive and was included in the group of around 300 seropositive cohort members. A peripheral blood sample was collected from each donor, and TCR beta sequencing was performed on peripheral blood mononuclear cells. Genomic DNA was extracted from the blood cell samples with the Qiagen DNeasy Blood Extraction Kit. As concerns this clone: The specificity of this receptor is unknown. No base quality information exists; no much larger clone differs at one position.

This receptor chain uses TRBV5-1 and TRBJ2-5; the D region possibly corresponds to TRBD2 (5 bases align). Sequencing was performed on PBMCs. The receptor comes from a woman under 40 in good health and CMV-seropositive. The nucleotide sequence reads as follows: TGCGCCAGCAGCTGGGCCCCCCGAGGGGAGACCCAGTACTTC. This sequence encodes CASSWAPRGETQYF.